The T cell receptor (beta chain) under discussion was sequenced for a study of cytomegalovirus exposure and HLA in healthy donors. CDR3 length: 16 residues. The V and J ends lost 4 bases and 0 bases respectively, with 13 bases between them. Germline V gives CDR1 SGHVS, CDR2 FQNEAQ. PCR involved 60 Vbeta and 13 Jbeta primers. Repertoires were generated with immunoSEQ multiplex PCR, while TCRdb's copy carries only in-frame clones and drops some. The profile shows about 150,000 clones, 84% of them singletons. This clone was detected only a few times. The sequence was obtained from a girl between 5 and 17 years old in good health and CMV-seropositive. The chain carries TRBV7-8 and TRBJ1-5; D possibly corresponds to TRBD1 (6 bases). Sequenced input: PBMCs. In nucleotides, the CDR3 is TGTGCCAGCAGCTCCTTGACAGGCTATAGCAATCAGCCCCAGCATTTT. Protein product: CASSSLTGYSNQPQHF.